The entry that follows covers one T cell receptor (beta chain) sequence. This sample is drawn from a study of blood T cell repertoires in COVID-19. Overall study: The United States, Italy and Spain supplied acute and convalescent COVID-19 samples.

V was trimmed by 0 bases and J by 4 bases, leaving 10 bases between them. Germline V CDR1 and CDR2: LGHDT, YNNKEL (reference sequence). The CDR3 has 15 residues. Libraries were prepared by immunoSEQ multiplex PCR; TCRdb keeps only in-frame clonotypes and omits some of them. Counted here are 97,000 or so clones, about nine tenths occurring once; the ten biggest clones make up 1.7%. The sequence was collected from a man in his 60s with acute or convalescent COVID-19. Sequenced sample: peripheral blood. The chain uses TRBV3-1 (or the pseudogene TRBV3-2) and TRBJ1-5; D call uncertain. CDR3 residues: CASSQDRSRNQPQHF. CDR3 nucleotides: TGTGCCAGCAGCCAAGACCGGAGTAGAAATCAGCCCCAGCATTTT.